One and the same sample provided the 13 T cell receptor beta chains below, sequenced in a study of CD4+ T cells in melanoma. This table comes from immunoSEQ multiplex PCR, and its TCRdb copy is limited to in-frame clones, with some not included. The sample has roughly 150,000 clones; nearly 95% are singletons. The receptors shown here come from a human donor with melanoma.

The rearrangement uses TRBV7-2 and TRBJ1-2, with D perhaps TRBD1 (5 bases). The germline V gene encodes CDR1 SGHTA and CDR2 FQGNSA. V was shortened by 1 base and J by 5 bases, with 17 bases between the two germline ends. This CDR3 has 16 residues. CDR3 nucleotides: TGTGCCAGCAGCTTAGGATATCATCAGGGACCATATGGCTACACCTTC. It codes for CASSLGYHQGPYGYTF.

The chain uses TRBV7-6 and TRBJ2-2; 7 bases align to TRBD1. Trimming removed 1 base from V and 7 bases from J; junction bases left unmatched: 3. The CDR3 is made up of 14 amino acids. Germline CDR1 is SGHVS and CDR2 is FNYEAQ. CDR3 in amino acids: CASSLEGAYGELFF. CDR3 nucleotides: TGTGCCAGCAGCTTAGAGGGGGCGTACGGGGAGCTGTTTTTT.

The gene calls are TRBV19 and TRBJ1-2; perhaps TRBD1 as D (6 bases). Germline V gene data show CDR1 as LNHDA and CDR2 as SQIVND (reference sequence). The V gene lost 7 bases and the J gene lost 0 bases, with 15 bases spanning the gap. The CDR3 has 15 amino acids. Here the CDR3 reads CASTDWGGPNYGYTF. The DNA for the CDR3 is TGTGCCAGTACCGACTGGGGGGGCCCTAACTATGGCTACACCTTC.

V is TRBV16 and J is TRBJ2-7; D is uncertain. The CDR3 has 12 amino acids. V lost 4 bases, J lost 7 bases, and 11 bases lay in between. Germline CDR1 and CDR2: KGHSY and FQNENV. The CDR3 loop reads CASSPNGREQYF. CDR3 bases: TGTGCCAGCAGCCCCAATGGAAGGGAGCAGTACTTC.

This chain uses TRBV9 with TRBJ2-5; 9 positions agree with TRBD1. Germline CDR1 and CDR2: SGDLS and YYNGEE. Germline trimming cut 3 bases from V and 5 bases from J; bases unmatched to any gene: 5. The CDR3 has 14 residues. In DNA, the CDR3 is TGTGCCAGCAGCGCCGGGACAGGGTTGGAGACCCAGTACTTC. It specifies CASSAGTGLETQYF.

This clone showed up just once. V is TRBV11-3 and J is TRBJ2-3; 8 bases fit TRBD2. The CDR3 sequence is 15 residues long. The germline gives CDR1 SGHNT, CDR2 YENEEA. J was trimmed by 6 bases and V by 3 bases; bases with no gene match: 8. The CDR3 DNA is TGTGCCAGCAGCTTCGGGGCGGGGGGCCCGGATACGCAGTATTTT. Amino acid sequence: CASSFGAGGPDTQYF.

This clone came up once. The chain is built from TRBV5-4 and TRBJ1-5, with a tentative D call TRBD1 (6 bases). The V gene lost 2 bases and the J gene lost 1 base, with 10 bases spanning the gap. Germline V gives CDR1 SGHNT, CDR2 YYREEE (reference sequence). CDR3 length: 15 amino acids. DNA for the CDR3: TGTGCCAGCAGCTTCGGGGGCAAAAGCAATCAGCCCCAGCATTTT. Protein product: CASSFGGKSNQPQHF.

V gene TRBV11-2 combines with J gene TRBJ1-4; D not resolved. Germline CDR1 reads SGHAT; CDR2 reads FQNNGV. CDR3 size: 12 residues. V lost 3 bases to trimming and J lost 4 bases, with 3 bases between them. The CDR3 region is CASSFHNEKLFF. The CDR3 DNA reads as TGTGCCAGCAGCTTCCATAATGAAAAACTGTTTTTT.

Here the CDR3 reads CASSQAGTELYGYTF. DNA for the CDR3: TGCGCCAGCAGCCAAGCCGGGACAGAACTCTATGGCTACACCTTC. The gene calls are TRBV4-1 and TRBJ1-2; 7 bases line up with TRBD1. The germline V gene has CDR1 MGHRA and CDR2 YSYEKL. The CDR3 contains 15 residues. Unmatched junction bases numbered 6, after V lost 1 base and J lost 4 bases.

The V call is TRBV19, the J call TRBJ1-5, with TRBD1 as a possible D gene (5 bases). The CDR3 sequence is 14 residues long. V was clipped by 7 bases and J by 0 bases, with 10 bases between them. CDR1 is LNHDA, CDR2 SQIVND, per germline (reference sequence). CDR3 bases: TGTGCCAGTACCCCGACAGATAGCAATCAGCCCCAGCATTTT. Protein sequence: CASTPTDSNQPQHF.

The sample holds one count of this clone. Within the sample, other DNA sequences also encode this same CDR3. The chain links TRBV27 to TRBJ1-5; possible D gene TRBD1, 5 bases. The V gene's germline CDR1 is MNHEY and CDR2 SMNVEV (reference sequence). This CDR3 contains 13 residues. Trimming took off 0 bases at V and 7 bases at J, with 7 bases between the two ends. DNA of the CDR3: TGTGCCAGCAGTTTATCACGGGACCAGCCCCAGCATTTT. Translating it yields CASSLSRDQPQHF.

The rearrangement links TRBV6-5 to TRBJ1-1; the D is unclear. Trimming cost V 6 bases and J 2 bases, with 7 bases left between them. This CDR3 contains 12 residues. Per germline, CDR1 MNHEY and CDR2 SVGAGI. CDR3 amino acids: CASRGRNTEAFF. The CDR3 DNA follows: TGTGCCAGCAGAGGCCGAAACACTGAAGCTTTCTTT.

This clone was observed once. This chain uses TRBV25-1 with TRBJ2-2, with D tentatively TRBD1 or TRBD2 (5 bases each). Trimming took 3 bases from V and 3 from J, leaving 14 bases between them. This CDR3 comprises 16 residues. The germline CDR1 and CDR2 sequences are MGHDK and SYGVNS. CDR3 protein: CASSDGGGLDTGELFF. Written as DNA, the CDR3 is TGTGCCAGCAGTGACGGTGGGGGATTGGACACCGGGGAGCTGTTTTTT.